This T cell receptor (beta chain) was observed in a study of glioma-infiltrating T cells. The germline gives CDR1 SGHKS, CDR2 YYEKEE (reference sequence). The CDR3 covers 15 residues. Using RNA template, CDR3s of TCR alpha and beta were amplified with iRepertoire arm-PCR. TCRdb processed the multiplex PCR reads anew with MiXCR; each CDR3 protein has one entry. The data contain around 190,000 distinct CDR3 sequences, approximately 30% of them singletons. Points on this clonotype: An end of the junction differs from the germline gene, which may be a read error.

The rearrangement links TRBV5-5 to TRBJ2-1; 9 bases map to TRBD1. This receptor was identified in a human donor with low-grade glioma or glioblastoma, undergoing nonglioma brain surgery, or in good health (not recorded which). The sequenced sample was glioma tissue, nonneoplastic brain tissue, or PBMCs (not recorded which). CDR3: CASNLGTGSHNEQFF. Here the CDR3 DNA reads TGTGCCAGCAACTTGGGGACAGGGTCCCACAATGAGCAGTTCTTC.